What follows are 6 T cell receptor beta chains derived from one specimen sequenced in a study of technical replicates of blood from several donors. Libraries were prepared by immunoSEQ multiplex PCR; TCRdb keeps only in-frame clonotypes and omits some of them. The data show 65,000 to 90,000 clones, roughly 90% seen once. Sequencing input: PBMCs. The receptor set was obtained from a human donor in good health. Some clones in this sample may be carry-over from other donors' samples.

This clone appeared once. The gene calls are TRBV4-2 and TRBJ1-3, with D unclear. This CDR3 has 16 amino acids. The V and J ends lost 4 bases and 0 bases respectively, with 13 bases between them. The germline CDR1 and CDR2 sequences are LGHNA and YNFKEQ. CDR3 amino acids: CASSRGGRTSGNTIYF. The CDR3 DNA follows: TGTGCCAGCAGCCGGGGAGGGCGCACCTCTGGAAACACCATATATTTT.

The chain employs TRBV4-2 and TRBJ2-6; D is unclear. Trimming left V 1 base short and J 4 bases short, with 2 bases between. CDR1 is LGHNA, CDR2 YNFKEQ, per germline. This CDR3 has 13 amino acids. CDR3 residues: CASSQAGANVLTF. DNA of the CDR3: TGTGCCAGCAGCCAAGCGGGGGCCAACGTCCTGACTTTC.

The chain employs TRBV2 and TRBJ1-3, with 7 bases identical to TRBD1. Trimming removed 8 bases from V and 0 bases from J; junction bases left unmatched: 7. Germline V CDR1 and CDR2: SNHLY, FYNNEI. The CDR3 is 15 amino acids. This chain's CDR3 is CASGATGSSGNTIYF. CDR3 sequence (DNA): TGTGCCAGCGGGGCGACAGGGAGCTCTGGAAACACCATATATTTT.

The gene calls are TRBV2 and TRBJ2-3; 11 nucleotides agree with TRBD2. This CDR3 is built from 18 residues. The V segment lost 4 bases and the J segment 6 bases; nucleotides outside the gene matches: 15. Looked up from germline, CDR1 is SNHLY and CDR2 is FYNNEI. The CDR3 sequence: CASSGWELLAGAGDTQYF. For the CDR3, the DNA is TGTGCCAGCAGTGGATGGGAGTTACTAGCGGGGGCCGGGGATACGCAGTATTTT.

The chain joins TRBV6-1 to TRBJ2-1; D unresolved. The CDR3 runs to 14 residues. In germline, CDR1 is MNHNS, CDR2 SASEGT. Trimming removed 0 bases from V and 5 bases from J, with 8 bases in between. The CDR3 bases are TGTGCCAGCAGTGAAGCCGAAGCCAACAATGAGCAGTTCTTC. It specifies CASSEAEANNEQFF.

J is TRBJ1-2 and V is TRBV6-5; possible D gene TRBD1, 6 bases. V lost 0 bases, J lost 4 bases, and 12 bases lay in between. This CDR3 region has 15 residues. Germline assignment: CDR1 MNHEY and CDR2 SVGAGI. The CDR3 protein is CASSYSTQGIYGYTF. CDR3 coding DNA: TGTGCCAGCAGTTACTCGACGCAGGGGATCTATGGCTACACCTTC.